One and the same sample provided the 5 T cell receptor beta chains below, sequenced in a study of blood T cell repertoires in COVID-19. The repertoire was sequenced with immunoSEQ multiplex PCR; TCRdb's copy has only in-frame clones and lacks some. The sample shows 210,000 or so clones, 84% of them seen only once. The material sequenced was peripheral blood. These receptors all come from a woman in her 70s with active or convalescent COVID-19.

The chain combines TRBV28 with TRBJ1-5, with TRBD1 identical over 12 bases. Germline V gene sequence: CDR1 MDHEN, CDR2 SYDVKM. The CDR3 runs to 18 residues. J lost 2 bases, V lost 7 bases, and 12 bases had no gene match. CDR3: CASTPSGTGGAGNQPQHF. DNA for the CDR3: TGTGCCAGCACCCCCTCCGGGACAGGGGGCGCGGGCAATCAGCCCCAGCATTTT.

The chain combines TRBV7-8 with TRBJ2-7, with a possible D match to TRBD2 (5 bases). Germline lookup yields CDR1 SGHVS and CDR2 FQNEAQ. CDR3 length: 12 amino acids. Trimming took off 6 bases at V and 10 bases at J, with 16 bases between the two ends. The chain's CDR3 is CASSYGWGAQYF. CDR3 DNA sequence: TGTGCCAGCAGTTACGGTTGGGGAGCACAGTACTTC.

V usage is TRBV28 and J usage is TRBJ2-2, with TRBD2 matching over 8 bases. With V trimmed by 3 bases and J by 9 bases, 12 bases remained unmatched. Germline lookup yields CDR1 MDHEN and CDR2 SYDVKM. This CDR3 contains 16 residues. In DNA, the CDR3 is TGTGCCAGCAGTTTTCTAAGCGGGAGCCCCCCCAGGGAGCTGTTTTTT. Translation gives CASSFLSGSPPRELFF.

The chain couples TRBV5-1 to TRBJ1-3; 9 bases line up with TRBD1. The CDR3 length is 14 residues. The germline V gene encodes CDR1 SGHRS and CDR2 YFSETQ. J gave up 2 bases and V 4 bases, and 1 base lay outside the gene matches. In nucleotides, the CDR3 is TGCGCCAGCAGCCGGGACAGGGCTGGAAACACCATATATTTT. Translation gives CASSRDRAGNTIYF.

V and J are TRBV6-4 and TRBJ1-1; 8 bases align to TRBD1. With V trimmed by 4 bases and J by 6 bases, 4 bases remained unmatched. Germline loops: CDR1 MRHNA, CDR2 SNTAGT. The CDR3 sequence is 13 residues long. The CDR3 region is CASSARGRSEAFF. CDR3 nucleotide sequence: TGTGCCAGCAGTGCCAGGGGGCGGTCTGAAGCTTTCTTT.